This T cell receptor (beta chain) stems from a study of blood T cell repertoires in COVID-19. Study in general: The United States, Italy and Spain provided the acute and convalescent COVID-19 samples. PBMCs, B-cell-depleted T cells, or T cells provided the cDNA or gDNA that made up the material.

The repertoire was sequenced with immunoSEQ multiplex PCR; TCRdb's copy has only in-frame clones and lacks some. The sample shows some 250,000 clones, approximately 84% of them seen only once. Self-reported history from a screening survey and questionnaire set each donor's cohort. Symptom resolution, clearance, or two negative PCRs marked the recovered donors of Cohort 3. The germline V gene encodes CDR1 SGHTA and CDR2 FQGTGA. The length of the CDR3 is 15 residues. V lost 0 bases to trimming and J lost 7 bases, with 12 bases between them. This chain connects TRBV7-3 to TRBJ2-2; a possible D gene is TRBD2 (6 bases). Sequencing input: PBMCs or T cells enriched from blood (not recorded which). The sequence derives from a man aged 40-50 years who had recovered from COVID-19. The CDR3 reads CASSLTRGANGELFF. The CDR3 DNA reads TGTGCCAGCAGCTTAACTCGCGGGGCTAACGGGGAGCTGTTTTTT.